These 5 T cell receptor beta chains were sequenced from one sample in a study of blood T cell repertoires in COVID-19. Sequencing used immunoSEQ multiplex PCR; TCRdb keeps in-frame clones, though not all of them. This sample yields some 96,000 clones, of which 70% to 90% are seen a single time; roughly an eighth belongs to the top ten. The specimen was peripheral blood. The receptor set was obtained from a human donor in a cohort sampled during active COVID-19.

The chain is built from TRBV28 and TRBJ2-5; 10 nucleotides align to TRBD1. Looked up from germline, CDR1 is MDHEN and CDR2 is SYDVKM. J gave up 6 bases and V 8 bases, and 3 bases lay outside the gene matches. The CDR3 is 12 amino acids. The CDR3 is CASGTGAKTQYF. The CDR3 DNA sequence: TGTGCCAGCGGGACAGGGGCTAAGACCCAGTACTTC.

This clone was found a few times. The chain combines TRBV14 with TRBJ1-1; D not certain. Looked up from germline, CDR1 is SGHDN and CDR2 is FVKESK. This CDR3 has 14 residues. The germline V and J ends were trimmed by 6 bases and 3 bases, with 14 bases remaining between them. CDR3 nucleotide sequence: TGTGCCAGCAGTCTCAGGCGTATGGACACTGAAGCTTTCTTT. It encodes CASSLRRMDTEAFF.

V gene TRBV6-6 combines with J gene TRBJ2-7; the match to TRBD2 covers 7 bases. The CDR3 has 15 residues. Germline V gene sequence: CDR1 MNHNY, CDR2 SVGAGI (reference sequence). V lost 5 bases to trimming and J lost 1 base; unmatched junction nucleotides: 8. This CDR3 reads CASSPTNGGSYEQYF. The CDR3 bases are TGTGCCAGCAGTCCTACTAACGGGGGGTCCTACGAGCAGTACTTC.

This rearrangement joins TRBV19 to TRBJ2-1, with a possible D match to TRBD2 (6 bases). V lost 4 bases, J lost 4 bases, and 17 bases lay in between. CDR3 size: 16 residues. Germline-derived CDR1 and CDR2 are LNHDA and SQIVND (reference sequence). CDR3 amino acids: CASSRRDFPGYNEQFF. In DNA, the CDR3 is TGTGCCAGTAGTAGACGGGACTTCCCGGGATACAATGAGCAGTTCTTC.

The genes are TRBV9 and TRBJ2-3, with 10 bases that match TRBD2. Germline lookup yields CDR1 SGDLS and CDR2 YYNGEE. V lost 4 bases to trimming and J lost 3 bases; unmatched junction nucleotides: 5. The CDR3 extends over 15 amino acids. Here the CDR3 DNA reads TGTGCCAGCAGCCTGAGCGGGGGGGCAACAGATACGCAGTATTTT. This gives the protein CASSLSGGATDTQYF.